This is a list of T cell receptor beta chains from one sample in a study of cytomegalovirus exposure and HLA in healthy donors. Sequencing used immunoSEQ multiplex PCR; TCRdb keeps in-frame clones, though not all of them. The data show over 150,000 clones, with about two thirds seen just once and 2.8% held by the top ten. The sequenced sample was PBMCs. The receptors were sampled from a woman aged 25 to 39 in good health and CMV-seronegative. The conserved cysteine and the conserved F or W are not part of the CDR3 here. Each record gives: V gene, CDR3 protein.

>TRBV29-1
SVSRDRGAEAF
>TRBV27
ASSPLTESNQPQH
>TRBV6-5
ASSYLAGAYNEQF
>TRBV5-4
ASSLAQGGADTQY
>TRBV15
ATSRDLAGTTYNEQF
>TRBV28
ASSSSGDGETQY
>TRBV28
ASSQPSGVGTEAF
>TRBV7-3
ASSLGQAQF
>TRBV2
ASSGAAGEKLF
>TRBV5-1
ASKQTSGITDTQY
>TRBV19
ASSPRVGYGYT
>TRBV14
ASSQDWAGLYTDTQY
>TRBV11-2
ASSSSNRVLIEQY
>TRBV7-9
ASSHRQGPGTGELF
>TRBV29-1
SVGTDYGYT
>TRBV27
ASSLTGQLSYEQY
>TRBV2
ASRPGTGDYEQY
>TRBV5-1
ASSFTDGGTEAF
>TRBV28
ASSQYGTVSYSNQPQH
>TRBV29-1
SVDIMNTEAF
>TRBV23-1
ASSQRTGSYGYT
>TRBV4-2
ASSQAGTRVETQY
>TRBV19
ASSNPPRIAGGTVDYNEQF
>TRBV10-3
AISDREGGLAKNEQF
>TRBV7-2
ASSLDGGHTDTQY
>TRBV19
ASSRTPTGKRYNEQF
>TRBV7-2
ASSRRTGGIDTEAF
>TRBV19
ASSILVGLAGDSSGANVLT
>TRBV2
ASIQDRDSYEQY
>TRBV30
AWSPGGGGETQY
>TRBV7-6
ASSWNPGQSATNEKLF
>TRBV5-4
ASSGGGTGLREKLF
>TRBV7-2
ASSASRQEQF
>TRBV29-1
SVEGQGWTDTQY
>TRBV2
ASNIRGDQPQH
>TRBV2
ASGGQINQPQH
>TRBV6-1
ASSEALAERQETQY
>TRBV7-8
ASSLDWTGKDTEAF
>TRBV27
ASSLSPRGRAWRTDTQY
>TRBV29-1
SVLAGLLSYNEQF
>TRBV14
ASSQDSANTGELF
>TRBV7-2
ASSVSSGTGQETQY